Reported below is one T cell receptor beta chain. The data derive from a study of T cell responses to AZD1222 COVID-19 vaccine. The CDR3 has 16 residues. V lost 1 base, J lost 2 bases, and 9 bases lay in between. Looked up from germline, CDR1 is KGHSH and CDR2 is LQKENI. Clones were read by immunoSEQ multiplex PCR, and TCRdb kept only the in-frame ones, dropping some. The sample holds 150,000 to 200,000 clones, almost 95% seen once. The rearrangement uses TRBV18 and TRBJ1-6; no definite D call. The sample was peripheral blood, taken on day 0 of AZD1222 vaccination. This receptor was obtained from an adult in good health. Here the CDR3 reads CASSPQGVPYNSPLHF. In nucleotides, the CDR3 is TGTGCCAGCTCACCACAGGGAGTCCCCTATAATTCACCCCTCCACTTT. Using reference TRBV18 and TRBJ1-6 for the parts outside the CDR3, the full variable domain is NAGVMQNPRHLVRRRGQEARLRCSPMKGHSHVYWYRQLPEEGLKFMVYLQKENIIDESGMPKERFSAEFPKEGPSILRIQQVVRGDSAAYFCASSPQGVPYNSPLHFGNGTRLTVT.